Below are 21 T cell receptor beta chains sequenced from a single sample in a study of blood T cell repertoires in COVID-19. The table came from immunoSEQ multiplex PCR; TCRdb's copy has only in-frame clones and leaves some out. The table lists 75,000 to 95,000 clones, 75% to 85% of them singletons. The material sequenced was peripheral blood. All receptors come from a woman aged 40 to 49 with active or convalescent COVID-19.

This rearrangement joins TRBV28 to TRBJ1-2, with 7 bases that match TRBD1. V lost 4 bases, J lost 1 base, and 3 bases stayed unmatched. Germline loops: CDR1 MDHEN, CDR2 SYDVKM. The CDR3 is made up of 14 amino acids. The CDR3 nucleotides are TGTGCCAGCAGTTCGGGACAGTTTAACTATGGCTACACCTTC. Residues: CASSSGQFNYGYTF.

This chain uses TRBV5-4 with TRBJ2-1; TRBD1 might be the D (6 bases). The CDR3 runs to 15 residues. V gave up 0 bases and J gave up 7 bases, with 14 bases separating them. Germline V gene lookup returns CDR1 SGHNT and CDR2 YYREEE (reference sequence). For the CDR3, the DNA is TGTGCCAGCAGCTTGGTGGGGACGAGGGGGAATGAGCAGTTCTTC. Translated: CASSLVGTRGNEQFF.

This clone came up once. The chain combines TRBV4-2 with TRBJ2-1; 10 bases map to TRBD2. V shed 6 bases and J 5 bases; nucleotides not matched to a gene: 16. Germline CDR1 is LGHNA and CDR2 is YNFKEQ. There are 18 residues in the CDR3. This CDR3 is CASSRDVMIAGGNNEQFF. CDR3 coding DNA: TGTGCCAGCAGTCGGGACGTAATGATAGCGGGGGGTAACAATGAGCAGTTCTTC.

This clone has a handful of counts. This chain uses TRBV7-2 with TRBJ1-5; D ambiguous. This CDR3 has 13 residues. V dropped 1 base and J dropped 7 bases, with 8 bases sitting between them. The germline gives CDR1 SGHTA, CDR2 FQGNSA. For the CDR3, the DNA is TGTGCCAGCAGCTTAGAGGAGTGGCAGCCCCAGCATTTT. This gives the protein CASSLEEWQPQHF.

J is TRBJ2-7 and V is TRBV5-5; 8 positions agree with TRBD1. CDR3 length equals 15 residues. Trimming cost V 4 bases and J 3 bases; bases outside gene matches: 9. The germline gives CDR1 SGHKS, CDR2 YYEKEE (reference sequence). CDR3 DNA sequence: TGTGCCAGCAGCCGGACAGGGCTTGAGGGCTACGAGCAGTACTTC. This translates into CASSRTGLEGYEQYF.

Here the CDR3 reads CASSFSVGNTIYF. CDR3 bases: TGTGCCAGCAGCTTTTCCGTGGGAAACACCATATATTTT. V usage is TRBV7-8 and J usage is TRBJ1-3; D ambiguous. Germline V gene lookup returns CDR1 SGHVS and CDR2 FQNEAQ. This CDR3 region has 13 residues. V was shortened by 3 bases and J by 4 bases, with 7 bases between the two germline ends.

The chain combines TRBV6-5 with TRBJ2-1, with 11 nucleotides matching TRBD2. V lost 2 bases and J lost 9; bases outside the gene matches: 6. The germline gives CDR1 MNHEY, CDR2 SVGAGI. The CDR3 length is 15 residues. DNA for the CDR3: TGTGCCAGCAGTTACCTAGCGGGGGGAAAGGGTGAGCAGTTCTTC. It encodes CASSYLAGGKGEQFF.

The chain recombines TRBV5-4 with TRBJ2-5; 8 bases agree with TRBD1. This CDR3 is built from 14 residues. The V segment lost 4 bases and the J segment 2 bases; nucleotides outside the gene matches: 4. Germline V gene sequence: CDR1 SGHNT, CDR2 YYREEE (reference sequence). CDR3 bases: TGTGCCAGCAGCGCGACAGGGGTACAAGAGACCCAGTACTTC. This sequence encodes CASSATGVQETQYF.

The chain links TRBV7-2 to TRBJ2-5; the D gene is possibly TRBD2 (6 bases). In germline, CDR1 is SGHTA, CDR2 FQGNSA. This CDR3 comprises 14 residues. Trimming removed 0 bases at V and 3 bases at J, with 8 bases between. CDR3 DNA: TGTGCCAGCAGCTTAGCGCGCGGGGAAGAGACCCAGTACTTC. Its translation is CASSLARGEETQYF.

This clone occurred a few times. The rearrangement links TRBV4-3 to TRBJ2-6, with D possibly TRBD2 on 6 matching bases. The CDR3 totals 22 residues. Trimming took off 0 bases at V and 0 bases at J, with 24 bases between the two ends. CDR1 and CDR2 (germline): LGHNA, YSLEER. This CDR3 is CASSQDIITSNSLFSGANVLTF. The CDR3 DNA follows: TGCGCCAGCAGCCAAGATATTATCACTAGCAACAGTCTCTTCTCTGGGGCCAACGTCCTGACTTTC.

J is TRBJ2-7 and V is TRBV15; perhaps TRBD2 as D (5 bases). The germline V gene encodes CDR1 LNHNV and CDR2 YYDKDF (reference sequence). CDR3 size: 14 residues. The V end was cut by 0 bases, the J end by 3 bases, with 9 bases between. The CDR3 DNA follows: TGTGCCACCAGCAGAGATATTGGGAGCTACGAGCAGTACTTC. It yields the protein CATSRDIGSYEQYF.

This chain connects TRBV28 to TRBJ2-7; 7 nucleotides line up with TRBD2. Germline V gene sequence: CDR1 MDHEN, CDR2 SYDVKM. V shed 2 bases, J shed 4 bases, and the junction held 5 bases outside the gene matches. This CDR3 region has 14 residues. The CDR3 loop reads CASSLGGVLYEQYF. The CDR3 bases are TGTGCCAGCAGTTTAGGGGGGGTTCTTTACGAGCAGTACTTC. Supplemented by reference TRBV28 and TRBJ2-7, the full variable domain reads DVKVTQSSRYLVKRTGEKVFLECVQDMDHENMFWYRQDPGLGLRLIYFSYDVKMKEKGDIPEGYSVSREKKERFSLILESASTNQTSMYLCASSLGGVLYEQYFGPGTRLTVT.

The chain recombines TRBV3-1 (or the pseudogene TRBV3-2) with TRBJ2-6; D might be TRBD1 (6 bases). The germline gives CDR1 LGHDT, CDR2 YNNKEL (reference sequence). The CDR3 spans 16 residues. The V end was cut by 4 bases, the J end by 0 bases, with 10 bases between. Here the CDR3 DNA reads TGTGCCAGCAGCCTCCAAGGGGGCTCTGGGGCCAACGTCCTGACTTTC. Residues: CASSLQGGSGANVLTF.

The rearrangement links TRBV5-1 to TRBJ2-1; D possibly corresponds to TRBD2 (5 bases). Germline CDR1 reads SGHRS; CDR2 reads YFSETQ. V was trimmed by 8 bases and J by 4 bases, leaving 19 bases between them. The CDR3 covers 15 residues. The CDR3 nucleotides read TGCGCCAGTACTTTGGAAGGACTTGCGTACAATGAGCAGTTCTTC. It translates to CASTLEGLAYNEQFF.

Only a few counts were recorded for this clone. The chain has TRBV11-3 and TRBJ1-1; possibly TRBD1 for D (5 bases). Trimming shortened V by 3 bases and J by 5 bases, and 10 bases separated the two germline ends. The CDR3 runs 13 residues. Germline-derived CDR1 and CDR2 are SGHNT and YENEEA. This chain's CDR3 is CASSFRVGTEAFF. CDR3 DNA sequence: TGTGCCAGCAGCTTCAGGGTCGGTACTGAAGCTTTCTTT. The full variable domain, in which reference TRBV11-3 and TRBJ1-1 provide the parts outside the CDR3, is EAGVVQSPRYKIIEKKQPVAFWCNPISGHNTLYWYLQNLGQGPELLIRYENEEAVDDSQLPKDRFSAERLKGVDSTLKIQPAELGDSAVYLCASSFRVGTEAFFGQGTRLTVV.

This chain links TRBV5-4 with TRBJ2-6; D might be TRBD2 (6 bases). The CDR3 loop spans 15 amino acids. CDR1 is SGHNT and CDR2 is YYREEE in the germline V gene (reference sequence). The germline V and J ends were trimmed by 1 base and 2 bases, with 7 bases remaining between them. The CDR3 DNA reads TGTGCCAGCAGCTTGACGGGGGCTGGGGCCAACGTCCTGACTTTC. Its translation: CASSLTGAGANVLTF. The variable domain in full, with the rest retrieved from reference TRBV5-4 and TRBJ2-6, is ETGVTQSPTHLIKTRGQQVTLRCSSQSGHNTVSWYQQALGQGPQFIFQYYREEENGRGNFPPRFSGLQFPNYSSELNVNALELDDSALYLCASSLTGAGANVLTFGAGSRLTVL.

This chain connects TRBV10-3 to TRBJ2-5; 9 positions agree with TRBD1. Trimming removed 4 bases from V and 0 bases from J; junction bases left unmatched: 6. CDR1 ENHRY and CDR2 SYGVKD come from the germline V gene. CDR3 length equals 16 residues. The CDR3 DNA reads TGTGCCATCAGTGGAACCGGGACAGGGCACCAAGAGACCCAGTACTTC. This translates into CAISGTGTGHQETQYF.

This clone was seen once. The chain is built from TRBV3-1 (or the pseudogene TRBV3-2) and TRBJ2-3; TRBD1 matches at 8 bases. The CDR3 contains 16 residues. Germline loops: CDR1 LGHDT, CDR2 YNNKEL (reference sequence). J lost 8 bases, V lost 2 bases, and 12 bases had no gene match. CDR3 residues: CASSQRIQGASGTQYF. The CDR3 bases are TGTGCCAGCAGCCAAAGAATCCAGGGGGCGAGCGGTACGCAGTATTTT.

The rearrangement uses TRBV7-8 and TRBJ2-5, with a tentative D call TRBD1 (6 bases). There are 18 residues in the CDR3. The V gene's germline CDR1 is SGHVS and CDR2 FQNEAQ. V dropped 2 bases and J dropped 4 bases, with 23 bases sitting between them. The CDR3 loop is CASSLSRTGSLVGETQYF. In DNA, the CDR3 is TGTGCCAGCAGCTTATCCCGCACAGGGTCCCTGGTCGGAGAGACCCAGTACTTC. Variable domain in full (rest from reference TRBV7-8 and TRBJ2-5): GAGVSQSPRYKVAKRGQDVALRCDPISGHVSLFWYQQALGQGPEFLTYFQNEAQLDKSGLPSDRFFAERPEGSVSTLKIQRTQQEDSAVYLCASSLSRTGSLVGETQYFGPGTRLLVL.

The V call is TRBV21-1, the J call TRBJ1-5; the table's D gene call, TRBD1, was not cross checked with the DNA. TRBV21-1 is shown as a pseudogene. The CDR3 sequence is 20 residues long. CDR3 nucleotides: TGTGCCAGCAGCAAAGGGATAATAGAACTGCGGGACAGGGGCAATCAGCCCCAGCATTTT. Residues: CASSKGIIELRDRGNQPQHF.

DNA for the CDR3: TGTGCCAGCAGCCGGGGACAGGGGGAGTCAGATACGCAGTATTTT. Translating it yields CASSRGQGESDTQYF. The genes are TRBV11-2 and TRBJ2-3, with 11 bases that match TRBD1. CDR1 and CDR2 (germline): SGHAT, FQNNGV. The V segment lost 5 bases and the J segment 4 bases; nucleotides outside the gene matches: 5. CDR3 length: 15 residues.